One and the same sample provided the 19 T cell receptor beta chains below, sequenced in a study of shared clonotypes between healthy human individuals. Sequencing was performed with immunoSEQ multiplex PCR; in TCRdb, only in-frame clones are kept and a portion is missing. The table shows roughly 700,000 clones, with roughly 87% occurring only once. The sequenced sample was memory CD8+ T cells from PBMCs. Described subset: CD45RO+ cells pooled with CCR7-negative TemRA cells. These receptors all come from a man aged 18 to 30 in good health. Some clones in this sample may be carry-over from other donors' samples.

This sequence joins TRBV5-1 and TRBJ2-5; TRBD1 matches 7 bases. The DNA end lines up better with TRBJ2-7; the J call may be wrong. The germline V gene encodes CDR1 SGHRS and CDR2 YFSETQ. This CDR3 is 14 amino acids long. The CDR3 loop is CASSWDSATYEQYF. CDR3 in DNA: TGCGCCAGCAGCTGGGACAGCGCCACCTACGAGCAGTACTTC.

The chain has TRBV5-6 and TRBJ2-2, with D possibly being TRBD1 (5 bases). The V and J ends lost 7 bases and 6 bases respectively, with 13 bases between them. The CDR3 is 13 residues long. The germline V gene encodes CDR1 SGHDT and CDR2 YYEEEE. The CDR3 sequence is CASRQRYAGELFF. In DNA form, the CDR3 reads TGTGCCAGCCGACAGCGTTACGCCGGGGAGCTGTTTTTT.

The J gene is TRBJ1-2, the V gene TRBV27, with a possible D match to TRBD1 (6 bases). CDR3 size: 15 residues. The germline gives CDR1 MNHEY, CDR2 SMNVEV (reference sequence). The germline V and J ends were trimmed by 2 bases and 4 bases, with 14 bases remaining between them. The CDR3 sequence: CASSLIGGAFYGYTF. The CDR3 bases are TGTGCCAGCAGTTTAATCGGGGGCGCGTTCTATGGCTACACCTTC.

CDR3 bases: TGTGCCAGCAGCTCTGTCTTCCCTAGGGATGAAGCTTTCTTT. Protein sequence: CASSSVFPRDEAFF. This chain joins TRBV5-4 and TRBJ1-1; D unclear. The CDR3 extends over 14 amino acids. Trimming stripped 3 bases from V and 7 bases from J, with 16 bases between. Germline V gives CDR1 SGHNT, CDR2 YYREEE (reference sequence).

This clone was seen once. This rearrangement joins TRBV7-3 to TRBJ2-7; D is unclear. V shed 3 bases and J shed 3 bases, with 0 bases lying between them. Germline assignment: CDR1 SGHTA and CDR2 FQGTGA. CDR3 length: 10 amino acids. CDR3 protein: CASSFYEQYF. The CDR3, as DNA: TGTGCCAGCAGCTTCTACGAGCAGTACTTC. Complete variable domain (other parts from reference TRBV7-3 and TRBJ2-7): GAGVSQTPSNKVTEKGKYVELRCDPISGHTALYWYRQSLGQGPEFLIYFQGTGAADDSGLPNDRFFAVRPEGSVSTLKIQRTERGDSAVYLCASSFYEQYFGPGTRLTVT.

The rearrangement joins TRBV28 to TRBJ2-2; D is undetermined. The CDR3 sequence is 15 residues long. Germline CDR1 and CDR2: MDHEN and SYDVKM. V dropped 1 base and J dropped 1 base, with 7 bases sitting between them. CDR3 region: CASSLSLRNTGELFF. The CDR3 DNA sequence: TGTGCCAGCAGTTTATCCCTCAGGAACACCGGGGAGCTGTTTTTT.

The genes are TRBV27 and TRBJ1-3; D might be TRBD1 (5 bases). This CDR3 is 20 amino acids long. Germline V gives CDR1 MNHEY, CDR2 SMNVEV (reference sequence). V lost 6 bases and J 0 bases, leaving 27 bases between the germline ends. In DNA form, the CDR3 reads TGTGCCAGCAGCCCTGGGGGGACCCAAAGGAACCTCCACTCTGGAAACACCATATATTTT. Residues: CASSPGGTQRNLHSGNTIYF.

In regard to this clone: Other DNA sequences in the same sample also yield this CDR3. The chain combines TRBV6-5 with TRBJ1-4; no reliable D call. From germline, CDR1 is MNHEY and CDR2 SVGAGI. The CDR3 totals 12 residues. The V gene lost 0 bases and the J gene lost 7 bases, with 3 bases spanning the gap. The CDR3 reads CASSYSGEKLFF. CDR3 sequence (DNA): TGTGCCAGCAGTTACTCAGGTGAAAAACTGTTTTTT.

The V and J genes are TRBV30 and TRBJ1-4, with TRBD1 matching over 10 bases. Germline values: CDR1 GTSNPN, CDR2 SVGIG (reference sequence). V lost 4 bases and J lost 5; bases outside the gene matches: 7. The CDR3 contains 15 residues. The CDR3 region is CAWKTTGGRNEKLFF. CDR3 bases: TGTGCCTGGAAGACGACAGGGGGCCGGAATGAAAAACTGTTTTTT.

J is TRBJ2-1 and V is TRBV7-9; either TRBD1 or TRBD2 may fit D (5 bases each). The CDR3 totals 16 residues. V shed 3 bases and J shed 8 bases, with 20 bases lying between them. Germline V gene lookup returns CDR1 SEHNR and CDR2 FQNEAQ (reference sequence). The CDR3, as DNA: TGTGCCAGCAGCTTGTTGGGGACCCCTATGGTCGATGAGCAGTTCTTC. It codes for CASSLLGTPMVDEQFF.

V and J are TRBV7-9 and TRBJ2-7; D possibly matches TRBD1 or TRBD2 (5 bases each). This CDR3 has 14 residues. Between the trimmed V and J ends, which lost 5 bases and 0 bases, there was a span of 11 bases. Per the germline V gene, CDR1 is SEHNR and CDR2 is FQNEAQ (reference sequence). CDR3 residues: CASSHPGPSYEQYF. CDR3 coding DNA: TGTGCCAGCAGCCACCCGGGACCCTCCTACGAGCAGTACTTC.

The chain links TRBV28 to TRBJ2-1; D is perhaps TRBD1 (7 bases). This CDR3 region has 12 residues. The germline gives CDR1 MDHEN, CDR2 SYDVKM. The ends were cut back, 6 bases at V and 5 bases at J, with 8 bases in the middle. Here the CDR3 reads CASSRGDNEQFF. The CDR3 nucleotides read TGTGCCAGCAGCAGGGGGGACAATGAGCAGTTCTTC. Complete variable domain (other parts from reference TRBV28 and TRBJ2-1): DVKVTQSSRYLVKRTGEKVFLECVQDMDHENMFWYRQDPGLGLRLIYFSYDVKMKEKGDIPEGYSVSREKKERFSLILESASTNQTSMYLCASSRGDNEQFFGPGTRLTVL.

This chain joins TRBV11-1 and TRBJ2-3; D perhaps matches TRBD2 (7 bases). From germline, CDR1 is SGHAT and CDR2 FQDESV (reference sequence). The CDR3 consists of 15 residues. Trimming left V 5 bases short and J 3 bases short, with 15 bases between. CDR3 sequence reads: CASSLRRGATDTQYF. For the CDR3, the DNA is TGTGCCAGCAGCCTCCGACGGGGGGCGACAGATACGCAGTATTTT.

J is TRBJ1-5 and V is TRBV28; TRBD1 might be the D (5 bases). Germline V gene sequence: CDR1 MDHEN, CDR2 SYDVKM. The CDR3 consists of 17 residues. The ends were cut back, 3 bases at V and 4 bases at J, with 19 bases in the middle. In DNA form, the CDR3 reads TGTGCCAGCAGTTTCCCCCCGGGGGAGGCTACGAATCAGCCCCAGCATTTT. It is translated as CASSFPPGEATNQPQHF.

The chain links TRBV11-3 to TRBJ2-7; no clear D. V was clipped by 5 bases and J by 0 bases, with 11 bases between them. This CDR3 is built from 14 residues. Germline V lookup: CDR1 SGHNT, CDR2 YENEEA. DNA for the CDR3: TGTGCCAGCAGCCCGCGACCAGACTCCTACGAGCAGTACTTC. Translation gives CASSPRPDSYEQYF.

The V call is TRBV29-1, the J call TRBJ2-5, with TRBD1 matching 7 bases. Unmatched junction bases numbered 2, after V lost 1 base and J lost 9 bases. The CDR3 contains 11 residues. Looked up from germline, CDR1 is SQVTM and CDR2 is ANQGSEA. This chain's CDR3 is CSVEGQGAQYF. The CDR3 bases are TGCAGCGTTGAAGGGCAGGGGGCCCAGTACTTC. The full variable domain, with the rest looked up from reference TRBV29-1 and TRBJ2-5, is SAVISQKPSRDICQRGTSLTIQCQVDSQVTMMFWYRQQPGQSLTLIATANQGSEATYESGFVIDKFPISRPNLTFSTLTVSNMSPEDSSIYLCSVEGQGAQYFGPGTRLLVL.

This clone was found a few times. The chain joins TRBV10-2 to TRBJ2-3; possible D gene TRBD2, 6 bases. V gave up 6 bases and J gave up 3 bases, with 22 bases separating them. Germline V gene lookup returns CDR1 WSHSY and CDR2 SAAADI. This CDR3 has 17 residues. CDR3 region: CASSALRVGGGTDTQYF. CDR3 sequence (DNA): TGCGCCAGCAGCGCCCTGAGGGTGGGGGGTGGAACAGATACGCAGTATTTT.

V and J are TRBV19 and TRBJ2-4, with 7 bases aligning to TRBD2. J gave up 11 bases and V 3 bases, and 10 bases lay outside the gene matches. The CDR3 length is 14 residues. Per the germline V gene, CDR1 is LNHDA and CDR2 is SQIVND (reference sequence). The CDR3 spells CASSMARESRLQYF. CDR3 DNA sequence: TGTGCCAGTAGTATGGCGCGGGAGAGCCGTCTTCAGTACTTC.

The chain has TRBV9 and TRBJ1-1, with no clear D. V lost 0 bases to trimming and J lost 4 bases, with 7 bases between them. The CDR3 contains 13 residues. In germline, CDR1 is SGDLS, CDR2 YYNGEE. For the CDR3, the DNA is TGTGCCAGCAGCGTAGCGTTAGGCACTGAAGCTTTCTTT. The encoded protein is CASSVALGTEAFF. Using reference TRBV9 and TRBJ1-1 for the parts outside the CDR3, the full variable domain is DSGVTQTPKHLITATGQRVTLRCSPRSGDLSVYWYQQSLDQGLQFLIQYYNGEERAKGNILERFSAQQFPDLHSELNLSSLELGDSALYFCASSVALGTEAFFGQGTRLTVV.